This T cell receptor (beta chain) was found in a study of T cells in Graves' hyperthyroidism and ophthalmopathy. RNA transcripts provided the source from which TCR beta CDR3 regions were amplified. First-round RT-PCR of the TCR CDR3 relied on the HTBI primer set. Each CDR3 protein is one row after TCRdb ran MiXCR on the multiplex PCR reads. This table has more than 350,000 distinct CDR3 sequences, roughly 15% appearing once. This CDR3 region has 17 residues. Per germline, CDR1 DFQATT and CDR2 SNEGSKA (reference sequence). V lost 0 bases and J lost 5; bases outside the gene matches: 14. This clonotype was picked up many times.

The source is a woman in her twenties or thirties with Graves' ophthalmopathy. The sample consisted of blood. This chain uses TRBV20-1 with TRBJ2-7; 9 bases align to TRBD1. CDR3 sequence: CSARDSGTGTSGNEQYF. The CDR3 DNA follows: TGCAGTGCTAGAGATTCGGGGACAGGGACTTCCGGCAACGAGCAGTACTTC.